Following are 22 T cell receptor beta chains from one sample sequenced in a study of blood T cell repertoires in COVID-19. Method: immunoSEQ multiplex PCR; TCRdb's copy keeps in-frame clones and lacks some. The sample includes about 130,000 clones, about 85% of them seen just once. The sequencing sample was made of peripheral blood. These receptors were obtained from an elderly woman with COVID-19, enrolled during active disease.

The V gene is TRBV4-3, the J gene TRBJ2-1; 8 nucleotides match TRBD2. V was pared by 0 bases and J by 4 bases, with 2 bases of the junction left unmatched. In germline, CDR1 is LGHNA, CDR2 YSLEER. The CDR3 is made up of 15 amino acids. The CDR3 loop is CASSQEVAGYNEQFF. The CDR3 nucleotides are TGCGCCAGCAGCCAAGAGGTAGCGGGGTACAATGAGCAGTTCTTC.

A remark on this clone: This sample also contains other DNA sequences that code for the same CDR3. This chain links TRBV10-3 with TRBJ1-2; D is perhaps TRBD1 (6 bases). This CDR3 region has 13 residues. V was trimmed by 6 bases and J by 5 bases, leaving 13 bases between them. The germline gives CDR1 ENHRY, CDR2 SYGVKD. The CDR3 bases are TGTGCCATCAGACAGACAGGAGATTATGGCTACACCTTC. It translates to CAIRQTGDYGYTF.

The chain joins TRBV3-1 (or the pseudogene TRBV3-2) to TRBJ1-1; 9 bases are shared with TRBD1. The trim removed 3 bases at V and 3 bases at J, leaving 8 bases unmatched. Germline CDR1 reads LGHDT; CDR2 reads YNNKEL (reference sequence). This CDR3 has 16 amino acids. The CDR3 nucleotides are TGTGCCAGCAGCCAGGGGACAGGGCTAAAGGACACTGAAGCTTTCTTT. This encodes CASSQGTGLKDTEAFF.

This clone was recorded only once. The chain uses TRBV6-2 or TRBV6-3 and TRBJ2-2, with 13 bases aligning to TRBD2. The CDR3 loop spans 16 amino acids. V trimming: 5 bases; J trimming: 7 bases; junction bases outside the gene matches: 7. Germline CDR1 MNHEY, CDR2 SVGEGT. The CDR3 is CASSAGLAGVIGELFF. Here the CDR3 DNA reads TGTGCCAGCAGTGCCGGACTAGCGGGAGTAATCGGGGAGCTGTTTTTT.

In nucleotides, the CDR3 is TGTGCCAGCAGCTTTGGGGAGCTGGGCGAGCAGTACTTC. The encoded protein is CASSFGELGEQYF. V and J are TRBV13 and TRBJ2-7; weak D call: TRBD2 (5 bases). V was pared by 3 bases and J by 6 bases, with 12 bases between. The germline V gene has CDR1 PRHDT and CDR2 FYEKMQ (reference sequence). The CDR3 has 13 amino acids.

CDR3 sequence (DNA): TGCAGCGCCGCAGGGACAGGTGGGGAAAAACTGTTTTTT. Translated, it gives CSAAGTGGEKLFF. The rearrangement links TRBV29-1 to TRBJ1-4; 8 bases are a match to TRBD1. Trimming at V came to 7 bases and at J to 8 bases, leaving 9 bases not matched to a gene. This CDR3 comprises 13 residues. Per the germline V gene, CDR1 is SQVTM and CDR2 is ANQGSEA.

This clone came up a few times. The V and J genes are TRBV5-1 and TRBJ2-3, with TRBD2 matching 16 bases. The CDR3 is 15 residues long. In germline, CDR1 is SGHRS, CDR2 YFSETQ. V was pared by 4 bases and J by 6 bases, with 2 bases of the junction left unmatched. This CDR3 reads CASSPGLAGGDTQYF. The CDR3 DNA reads as TGCGCCAGCAGCCCGGGACTAGCGGGAGGGGATACGCAGTATTTT.

The chain has TRBV12-3 or TRBV12-4 and TRBJ1-2, with D hard to call. There are 13 residues in the CDR3. Trimming took 3 bases from V and 6 from J, leaving 11 bases between them. This chain's CDR3 is CASSFRGDNGYTF. DNA of the CDR3: TGTGCCAGCAGTTTCCGGGGAGATAATGGCTACACCTTC.

The gene calls are TRBV18 and TRBJ2-7; 8 nucleotides line up with TRBD1. Germline CDR1 and CDR2: KGHSH and LQKENI. CDR3 size: 15 residues. The V segment lost 3 bases and the J segment 3 bases; nucleotides outside the gene matches: 7. The CDR3 here is CASSPDWTGLYEQYF. DNA of the CDR3: TGTGCCAGCTCACCTGATTGGACAGGGCTCTACGAGCAGTACTTC.

The chain uses TRBV6-5 and TRBJ1-1; no firm D call. Trimming stripped 2 bases from V and 0 bases from J, with 7 bases between. The germline V gene has CDR1 MNHEY and CDR2 SVGAGI. This CDR3 spans 14 amino acids. The CDR3 sequence is CASSYTDMNTEAFF. In DNA, the CDR3 is TGTGCCAGCAGTTACACAGACATGAACACTGAAGCTTTCTTT.

In its sample, this clone was seen once. The chain carries TRBV19 and TRBJ2-1, with TRBD1 matching 11 bases. The CDR3 sequence is 14 residues long. J was trimmed by 7 bases and V by 6 bases; bases with no gene match: 5. The germline CDR1 and CDR2 sequences are LNHDA and SQIVND (reference sequence). The CDR3 is CASSTGQGVNEQFF. CDR3 bases: TGTGCCAGTAGCACGGGACAGGGGGTAAATGAGCAGTTCTTC.

This clone was seen a few times. J is TRBJ2-7 and V is TRBV19; 9 bases match TRBD1. This CDR3 contains 13 residues. Germline lookup yields CDR1 LNHDA and CDR2 SQIVND (reference sequence). With 4 bases clipped from V and 2 bases from J, the junction kept 0 bases outside the gene matches. CDR3 residues: CASSNRGPYEQYF. CDR3 sequence (DNA): TGTGCCAGTAGTAACAGGGGGCCCTACGAGCAGTACTTC.

This rearrangement joins TRBV19 to TRBJ2-3; D possibly corresponds to TRBD2 (7 bases). The germline V gene encodes CDR1 LNHDA and CDR2 SQIVND (reference sequence). This CDR3 is 15 amino acids long. V lost 6 bases and J lost 1, with 14 bases in between. CDR3 DNA: TGTGCCAGTAGCGACAGGAGCGGGGGCACAGATACGCAGTATTTT. It yields the protein CASSDRSGGTDTQYF.

The J gene is TRBJ1-2, the V gene TRBV6-5; no reliable D call. The CDR3 is 14 amino acids. Trimming took 2 bases from V and 5 from J, leaving 12 bases between them. The V gene's germline CDR1 is MNHEY and CDR2 SVGAGI. This CDR3 reads CASSYPGSVYGYTF. The CDR3 DNA reads TGTGCCAGCAGTTACCCGGGGAGCGTATATGGCTACACCTTC.

The chain couples TRBV7-8 to TRBJ2-7, with 7 nucleotides matching TRBD2. The CDR3 length is 14 residues. Germline V CDR1 and CDR2: SGHVS, FQNEAQ. V dropped 5 bases and J dropped 4; count of bases not matched to a gene: 8. The CDR3 spells CASSRGLGYYEQYF. CDR3 coding DNA: TGTGCCAGCAGCCGCGGACTAGGCTATTACGAGCAGTACTTC. Looking up the rest from reference TRBV7-8 and TRBJ2-7 gives the full variable domain: GAGVSQSPRYKVAKRGQDVALRCDPISGHVSLFWYQQALGQGPEFLTYFQNEAQLDKSGLPSDRFFAERPEGSVSTLKIQRTQQEDSAVYLCASSRGLGYYEQYFGPGTRLTVT.

The chain uses TRBV18 and TRBJ2-3; 12 nucleotides agree with TRBD2. CDR1 is KGHSH, CDR2 LQKENI, per germline. Trimming removed 1 base from V and 6 bases from J; junction bases left unmatched: 5. The CDR3 loop spans 16 amino acids. In DNA form, the CDR3 reads TGTGCCAGCTCACCACAGACTAGCGGGAGTGGGGATACGCAGTATTTT. It yields the protein CASSPQTSGSGDTQYF.

This clone appeared once. The rearrangement joins TRBV19 to TRBJ1-5; tentatively, D is TRBD1 (5 bases). Trimming removed 1 base from V and 6 bases from J, with 13 bases in between. Looked up from germline, CDR1 is LNHDA and CDR2 is SQIVND (reference sequence). The CDR3 runs 15 residues. The CDR3 spells CASSIAWGVGQPQHF. The CDR3 region has the DNA TGTGCCAGTAGTATAGCCTGGGGGGTCGGTCAGCCCCAGCATTTT.

This rearrangement joins TRBV7-2 to TRBJ2-5; TRBD2 agrees at 12 bases. The trim removed 4 bases at V and 2 bases at J, leaving 5 bases unmatched. CDR1 and CDR2 (germline): SGHTA, FQGNSA. The CDR3 totals 16 residues. Written as DNA, the CDR3 is TGTGCCAGCAGCTCTGGACTAGCGGGAAGACAAGAGACCCAGTACTTC. This translates into CASSSGLAGRQETQYF. Variable domain in full (rest from reference TRBV7-2 and TRBJ2-5): GAGVSQSPSNKVTEKGKDVELRCDPISGHTALYWYRQSLGQGLEFLIYFQGNSAPDKSGLPSDRFSAERTGGSVSTLTIQRTQQEDSAVYLCASSSGLAGRQETQYFGPGTRLLVL.

About this clone itself: Other DNA sequences in this sample translate to the same CDR3. The chain recombines TRBV5-6 with TRBJ1-5; D call uncertain. Between the trimmed V and J ends, which lost 3 bases and 0 bases, there was a span of 10 bases. The CDR3 has 15 amino acids. Germline CDR1 is SGHDT and CDR2 is YYEEEE. The CDR3 here is CASSSGLYSNQPQHF. The DNA of the CDR3 is TGTGCCAGCAGCTCCGGACTATATAGCAATCAGCCCCAGCATTTT.

This clone turned up a few times. This CDR3 is CASSFTPNTEAFF. The CDR3 nucleotides are TGTGCCAGCAGCTTTACTCCGAACACTGAAGCTTTCTTT. This chain uses TRBV11-3 with TRBJ1-1; no reliable D call. Germline values: CDR1 SGHNT, CDR2 YENEEA. Trimming left V 3 bases short and J 1 base short, with 6 bases between. The CDR3 loop spans 13 amino acids.

The chain employs TRBV4-2 and TRBJ2-7, with 7 bases lining up with TRBD1. Germline CDR1 reads LGHNA; CDR2 reads YNFKEQ. The CDR3 loop spans 13 amino acids. The ends lost 4 bases at V and 4 bases at J; junction bases unmatched: 4. DNA of the CDR3: TGTGCCAGCAGCCCGGGACAGCCGTACGAGCAGTACTTC. The encoded protein is CASSPGQPYEQYF.

This clone was seen just once. J is TRBJ1-4 and V is TRBV3-1 (or the pseudogene TRBV3-2), with D maybe TRBD1 (6 bases). The germline CDR1 and CDR2 sequences are LGHDT and YNNKEL (reference sequence). CDR3 size: 15 residues. Trimming removed 5 bases at V and 7 bases at J, with 17 bases between. As DNA, the CDR3 is TGTGCCAGCAGCACGACAGGTCTTTCGACTGAAAAACTGTTTTTT. It codes for CASSTTGLSTEKLFF.